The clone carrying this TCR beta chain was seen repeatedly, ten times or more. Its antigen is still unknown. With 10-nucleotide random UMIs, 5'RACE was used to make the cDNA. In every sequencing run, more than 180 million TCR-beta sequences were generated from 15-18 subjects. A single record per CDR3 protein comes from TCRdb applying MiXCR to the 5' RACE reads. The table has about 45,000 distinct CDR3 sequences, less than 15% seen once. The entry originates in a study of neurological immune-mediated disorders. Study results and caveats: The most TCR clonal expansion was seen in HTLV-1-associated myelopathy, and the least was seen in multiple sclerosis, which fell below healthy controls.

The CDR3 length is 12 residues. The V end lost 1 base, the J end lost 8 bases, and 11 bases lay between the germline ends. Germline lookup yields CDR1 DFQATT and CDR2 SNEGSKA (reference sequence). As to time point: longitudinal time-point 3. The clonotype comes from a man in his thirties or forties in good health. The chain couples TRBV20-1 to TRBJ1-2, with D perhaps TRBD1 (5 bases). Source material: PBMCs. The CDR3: CSARVSGDGYTF. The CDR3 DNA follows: TGCAGTGCTAGAGTCTCGGGGGACGGCTACACCTTC.